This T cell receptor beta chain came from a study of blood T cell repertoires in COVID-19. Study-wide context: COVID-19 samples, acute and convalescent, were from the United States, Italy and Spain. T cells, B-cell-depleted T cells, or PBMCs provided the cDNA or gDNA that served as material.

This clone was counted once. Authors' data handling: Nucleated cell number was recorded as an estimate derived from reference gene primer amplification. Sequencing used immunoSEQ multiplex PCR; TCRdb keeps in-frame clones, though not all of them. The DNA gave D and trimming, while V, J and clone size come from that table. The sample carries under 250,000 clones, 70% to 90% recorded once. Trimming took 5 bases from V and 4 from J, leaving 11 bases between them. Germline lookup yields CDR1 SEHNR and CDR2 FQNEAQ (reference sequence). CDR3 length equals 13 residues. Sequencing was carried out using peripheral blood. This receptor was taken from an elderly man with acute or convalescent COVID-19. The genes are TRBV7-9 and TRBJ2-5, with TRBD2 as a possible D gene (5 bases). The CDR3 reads CASSPTRIETQYF. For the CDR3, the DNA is TGTGCCAGCAGCCCCACTAGGATAGAGACCCAGTACTTC.